The source of this T cell receptor (beta chain) is a study of blood T cell repertoires in COVID-19. Participants were aged about 18 to 100 years from approximately 23 US areas. Before being deemed recovered, Cohort 3 donors had two negative PCRs, clearance, or symptom resolution. Repertoires were generated with immunoSEQ multiplex PCR, while TCRdb's copy carries only in-frame clones and drops some. Of some 270,000 clones in the sample, nearly 90% are singletons; the top ten hold around 1.9%. The CDR3 has 17 amino acids. The V gene end was trimmed by 1 base and the J gene end by 2 bases; junction bases not matched to a gene: 5. The germline gives CDR1 LGHDT, CDR2 YNNKEL (reference sequence).

This sequence joins TRBV3-1 (or the pseudogene TRBV3-2) and TRBJ2-3, with 11 bases that match TRBD2. This sequence was found in a woman aged 60-75 years who had recovered from COVID-19. The material sequenced was PBMCs or T cells enriched from blood (not recorded which). The CDR3 DNA follows: TGTGCCAGCAGCCAAGGCCCTAGCGGGGGGCCCACAGATACGCAGTATTTT. Translation gives CASSQGPSGGPTDTQYF.